The clone carrying this T cell receptor (beta chain) turned up a few times. Its antigen is undetermined. CDR1 and CDR2 (germline): MNHNS, SASEGT. The V gene lost 7 bases and the J gene lost 3 bases, with 18 bases spanning the gap. The CDR3 length is 15 residues. The sample is drawn from a study of cytomegalovirus exposure and HLA in healthy donors. Background on the study: Tens of millions of unique TCRs from HLA-typed donors made up an early data release. Genotyping of under 500 donors showed that about 84% belonged to the Caucasian-associated ancestry cluster.

The PCR employed 60 Vbeta primers together with 13 Jbeta primers. Libraries were prepared by immunoSEQ multiplex PCR; TCRdb keeps only in-frame clonotypes and omits some of them. The table records around 84,000 clones, 70% to 85% of them present only once. The study, taken as a whole, reports: Segments of the TCR beta V type were, in most cases, productive about 87% or about 30% of the time in an earlier analysis. Several of the most significant clusters were apparently associated with common viral pathogens in a later analysis.

The receptor's source is a human donor in good health. The sequenced sample was PBMCs. V usage is TRBV6-1 and J usage is TRBJ1-1, with D unclear. The CDR3 sequence: CASIVAGYPDTEAFF. The CDR3 DNA reads as TGTGCCAGCATTGTGGCGGGGTATCCGGACACTGAAGCTTTCTTT.